The 24 T cell receptor beta chains given below trace back to one sample, sequenced in a study of post-analysis software for immune sequencing data. Study-wide findings and caveats: When patients were compared with controls, about 5 TRBV segments were more frequent, TRBV5-6, TRBV5-1 and TRBV20-1 among them.

What these receptors recognize is not known. The authors incorporated unique molecular identifiers into the TCR beta cDNA libraries. Via MiXCR, TCRdb re-called the PCR reads, giving one row per CDR3 protein. The table has approximately 460,000 distinct CDR3 sequences, less than 45% seen once. The sequenced material came from blood. These receptors came from a girl between 10 and 17 years old with multiple sclerosis.

This clonotype was recorded only once. The chain has TRBV29-1 and TRBJ2-1, with D possibly being TRBD1 or TRBD2 (5 bases each). The DNA end lines up better with TRBJ2-7; the J call may be wrong. There are 14 residues in the CDR3. Germline CDR1 SQVTM, CDR2 ANQGSEA. Here the CDR3 DNA reads TGCAGCGTTGCCCGGGACGGGCCCTACAATGAGCAGTACTTC. It specifies CSVARDGPYNEQYF.

This clonotype showed up many times. The chain has TRBV12-3 or TRBV12-4 and TRBJ2-1; a possible D gene is TRBD2 (6 bases). V dropped 7 bases and J dropped 12 bases, with 16 bases sitting between them. The CDR3 spans 12 residues. In DNA, the CDR3 is TGTGCCAGCACCTCGTCACCCGGGGGGCAGTTCTTC. Translation: CASTSSPGGQFF.

This clonotype was seen ten or more times. In DNA form, the CDR3 reads TGTGCCAGCAGTTTGGGCGGGATAATCTACGAGCAGTACTTC. Translated: CASSLGGIIYEQYF. V and J are TRBV12-3 or TRBV12-4 and TRBJ2-7; tentatively, D is TRBD2 (6 bases). This CDR3 is 14 amino acids long. V was shortened by 3 bases and J by 3 bases, with 12 bases between the two germline ends.

This clonotype turned up a few times. The J gene is TRBJ2-7, the V gene TRBV29-1, with unresolved D. Looked up from germline, CDR1 is SQVTM and CDR2 is ANQGSEA. Trimming took off 0 bases at V and 2 bases at J, with 8 bases between the two ends. CDR3 size: 13 residues. The CDR3 is CSVEETVPYEQYF. The CDR3, as DNA: TGCAGCGTTGAAGAGACCGTGCCCTACGAGCAGTACTTC.

The genes are TRBV30 and TRBJ2-6, with D hard to call. The V end lost 3 bases, the J end lost 4 bases, and 7 bases lay between the germline ends. The CDR3 totals 13 residues. CDR1 and CDR2 from the germline V gene are GTSNPN and SVGIG (reference sequence). The CDR3 DNA is TGTGCCTGGAGGAGCCCCGGGGCCAACGTCCTGACTTTC. Protein product: CAWRSPGANVLTF.

This clonotype was detected only a few times. The V call is TRBV20-1, the J call TRBJ2-5, with TRBD2 matching 10 bases. The CDR3 sequence is 15 residues long. After removal of 0 bases from V and 2 bases from J, the junction contained 3 bases not matched to a gene. CDR1 DFQATT and CDR2 SNEGSKA come from the germline V gene (reference sequence). CDR3 loop: CSARDGTSAQETQYF. CDR3 in DNA: TGCAGTGCTAGAGATGGGACTAGCGCACAAGAGACCCAGTACTTC.

The chain uses TRBV4-2 and TRBJ1-1; D gene uncertain. This CDR3 spans 14 amino acids. Per germline, CDR1 LGHNA and CDR2 YNFKEQ. V lost 1 base, J lost 7 bases, and 13 bases lay in between. CDR3 nucleotides: TGTGCCAGCAGCCAAGCCGCACACCACGGTGAAGCTTTCTTT. The encoded protein is CASSQAAHHGEAFF.

This clonotype was counted at least ten times. This chain uses TRBV9 with TRBJ2-7, with 8 nucleotides matching TRBD1. The junction had 6 bases not matched to a gene; V was cut back by 5 bases and J by 2 bases. Germline CDR1 and CDR2: SGDLS and YYNGEE. The CDR3 loop spans 14 amino acids. The CDR3 loop is CASSIDRGPYEQYF. The CDR3, as DNA: TGTGCCAGCAGTATAGACAGGGGACCCTACGAGCAGTACTTC.

The V gene is TRBV20-1, the J gene TRBJ2-4; perhaps TRBD2 as D (5 bases). Germline loops: CDR1 DFQATT, CDR2 SNEGSKA (reference sequence). The CDR3 runs 14 residues. V was cut by 2 bases and J by 1 base, with 9 bases left in between. The CDR3 loop is CSARNSAAKNIQYF. The CDR3 DNA follows: TGCAGTGCTAGAAATAGCGCGGCCAAAAACATTCAGTACTTC.

The chain couples TRBV20-1 to TRBJ2-1; 12 nucleotides agree with TRBD2. V lost 6 bases, J lost 8 bases, and 11 bases stayed unmatched. Per the germline V gene, CDR1 is DFQATT and CDR2 is SNEGSKA (reference sequence). The CDR3 consists of 15 residues. CDR3 loop: CSARSTSGGRDEQFF. The CDR3 DNA sequence: TGCAGTGCGCGATCAACTAGCGGGGGGCGGGATGAGCAGTTCTTC.

CDR3 coding DNA: TGCAGCGTTGATGGCACGCCCGAGGGGCTTAACAATGAGCAGTTCTTC. Its translation: CSVDGTPEGLNNEQFF. The chain uses TRBV29-1 and TRBJ2-1, with D perhaps being TRBD1 or TRBD2 (5 bases each). The germline V gene has CDR1 SQVTM and CDR2 ANQGSEA. The ends were cut back, 3 bases at V and 5 bases at J, with 20 bases in the middle. The CDR3 is 16 amino acids.

The genes are TRBV7-2 and TRBJ1-5, with a possible D match to TRBD1 (5 bases). CDR1 is SGHTA, CDR2 FQGNSA, per germline. The CDR3 consists of 16 residues. V lost 1 base, J lost 1 base, and 11 bases lay in between. The CDR3 spells CASSLEVGGSNQPQHF. DNA for the CDR3: TGTGCCAGCAGCTTAGAAGTGGGGGGAAGCAATCAGCCCCAGCATTTT. Using reference TRBV7-2 and TRBJ1-5 for the parts outside the CDR3, the full variable domain is GAGVSQSPSNKVTEKGKDVELRCDPISGHTALYWYRQSLGQGLEFLIYFQGNSAPDKSGLPSDRFSAERTGGSVSTLTIQRTQQEDSAVYLCASSLEVGGSNQPQHFGDGTRLSIL.

A remark on this clonotype: The germline gene is not matched at one end of the junction; a read error may be the cause. The CDR3 loop is CASSDGQGLGNTQYF. The CDR3 coding sequence is TGCGCCAGCAGCGACGGACAGGGTCTGGGGAACACTCAGTACTTC. The chain is built from TRBV5-1 and TRBJ2-4; 8 nucleotides line up with TRBD1. From germline, CDR1 is SGHRS and CDR2 YFSETQ. CDR3 length: 15 amino acids.

The CDR3 spells CASSYSILNEGLAGEGADTQYF. The CDR3 DNA reads as TGTGCCAGCAGTTACTCGATCCTTAATGAGGGACTAGCGGGAGAAGGAGCAGATACGCAGTATTTT. The chain recombines TRBV6-5 with TRBJ2-3; 14 positions agree with TRBD2. The CDR3 loop spans 22 amino acids. J was trimmed by 4 bases and V by 0 bases; bases with no gene match: 18. Germline-derived CDR1 and CDR2 are MNHEY and SVGAGI.

The V and J genes are TRBV7-2 and TRBJ2-7; the D gene is possibly TRBD1 (6 bases). The CDR3 loop spans 15 amino acids. With 5 bases removed from V and 3 bases from J, the gap between germline ends came to 17 bases. Germline values: CDR1 SGHTA, CDR2 FQGNSA. CDR3 sequence: CASSPKTGYGYEQYF. In nucleotides, the CDR3 is TGTGCCAGCAGCCCAAAAACAGGGTATGGCTACGAGCAGTACTTC.

The sample holds many counts of this clonotype. The V and J genes are TRBV5-6 and TRBJ2-3; D gene uncertain. CDR3 length: 13 residues. The germline V gene has CDR1 SGHDT and CDR2 YYEEEE. Trimming pared 4 bases from V and 2 bases from J, leaving 8 bases between. CDR3 region: CASSPEDTDTQYF. For the CDR3, the DNA is TGTGCCAGCAGCCCAGAAGACACAGATACGCAGTATTTT.

The V and J genes are TRBV5-1 and TRBJ2-4, with D perhaps TRBD1 (5 bases). The V gene lost 3 bases and the J gene lost 8 bases, with 21 bases spanning the gap. The CDR3 runs 16 residues. From germline, CDR1 is SGHRS and CDR2 YFSETQ. As DNA, the CDR3 is TGCGCCAGCAGCTGGGGCGTGCCCCGTGGTACGGACATTCAGTACTTC. It specifies CASSWGVPRGTDIQYF.

The rearrangement joins TRBV5-1 to TRBJ2-1; 11 bases agree with TRBD2. Germline V CDR1 and CDR2: SGHRS, YFSETQ. The CDR3 covers 17 residues. J lost 3 bases, V lost 4 bases, and 9 bases had no gene match. The CDR3 bases are TGCGCCAGCAGCGACATACTAGCGGGAGACCTCTACAATGAGCAGTTCTTC. It specifies CASSDILAGDLYNEQFF.

This clonotype was detected only once. The J gene is TRBJ1-5, the V gene TRBV7-9, with a possible D match to TRBD1 (6 bases). The V gene lost 5 bases and the J gene lost 1 base, with 12 bases spanning the gap. The germline CDR1 and CDR2 sequences are SEHNR and FQNEAQ (reference sequence). There are 15 residues in the CDR3. This chain's CDR3 is CASSKQGASNQPQHF. DNA of the CDR3: TGTGCCAGCAGCAAACAGGGTGCCAGCAATCAGCCCCAGCATTTT.

This clonotype was recorded a few times. This chain joins TRBV4-3 and TRBJ2-1; D gene unclear. CDR1 LGHNA and CDR2 YSLEER come from the germline V gene. This CDR3 is built from 18 residues. The V end lost 0 bases, the J end lost 0 bases, and 15 bases lay between the germline ends. CDR3 loop: CASSQDDNSPSSYNEQFF. The DNA of the CDR3 is TGCGCCAGCAGCCAAGATGATAACAGCCCGAGCTCCTACAATGAGCAGTTCTTC.

This rearrangement joins TRBV7-3 to TRBJ2-1, with 8 bases lining up with TRBD2. Germline V gives CDR1 SGHTA, CDR2 FQGTGA. V gave up 1 base and J gave up 6 bases; unmatched junction bases: 2. The CDR3 contains 14 residues. The CDR3 sequence: CASSLMGLGNEQFF. The CDR3 region has the DNA TGTGCCAGCAGCTTAATGGGACTAGGCAATGAGCAGTTCTTC.

This clonotype has just a few counts. The gene calls are TRBV5-1 and TRBJ2-7; no clear D gene. The CDR3 runs 14 residues. Germline values: CDR1 SGHRS, CDR2 YFSETQ. The V end was cut by 4 bases, the J end by 2 bases, with 13 bases between. The CDR3 DNA is TGCGCCAGCAGCCATTCGGGCCTAGCCTACGAGCAGTACTTC. Amino acid sequence: CASSHSGLAYEQYF.

The chain recombines TRBV6-5 with TRBJ2-7, with 8 bases fitting TRBD1. V lost 6 bases and J lost 5; bases outside the gene matches: 12. CDR1 and CDR2 from the germline V gene are MNHEY and SVGAGI. The CDR3 has 15 residues. CDR3 DNA sequence: TGTGCCAGCAGCCGACCCTCGCAGGGGGCTAACGAGCAGTACTTC. This gives the protein CASSRPSQGANEQYF.

The chain employs TRBV11-3 and TRBJ2-1; the match to TRBD2 covers 8 bases. The junction had 10 bases not matched to a gene; V was cut back by 0 bases and J by 3 bases. The CDR3 runs 18 residues. CDR1 and CDR2 (germline): SGHNT, YENEEA. The CDR3 DNA reads as TGTGCCAGCAGCTTAGATACTCGGCTAGCGGGCCACTACAATGAGCAGTTCTTC. Translating gives CASSLDTRLAGHYNEQFF. Based on the CDR3 plus reference TRBV11-3 and TRBJ2-1, the full variable domain is EAGVVQSPRYKIIEKKQPVAFWCNPISGHNTLYWYLQNLGQGPELLIRYENEEAVDDSQLPKDRFSAERLKGVDSTLKIQPAELGDSAVYLCASSLDTRLAGHYNEQFFGPGTRLTVL.